Listed here are 21 T cell receptor beta chains from one sample, sequenced in a study of OX40 agonist ivuxolimab in advanced cancers. The assay was immunoSEQ multiplex PCR, and TCRdb's table has in-frame clones only and misses some. The table lists 20,000 to 30,000 clones, approximately 85% of them singletons. The sample consisted of CD4+ or CD8+ T cells sorted from blood, taken in a trial of the OX40 agonist ivuxolimab. Receptors originate from an adult with an advanced solid tumor such as melanoma, head and neck, liver or kidney cancer.

This clone was detected only a few times. The chain recombines TRBV19 with TRBJ1-6, with 10 bases that match TRBD1. Trimming removed 3 bases from V and 9 bases from J; junction bases left unmatched: 5. This CDR3 has 15 residues. From germline, CDR1 is LNHDA and CDR2 SQIVND (reference sequence). This CDR3 reads CASSMRGDRGSPLHF. In DNA, the CDR3 is TGTGCCAGTAGTATGAGAGGGGACAGGGGTTCACCCCTCCACTTT.

The chain carries TRBV4-1 and TRBJ2-1; D is possibly TRBD1 (5 bases). CDR1 and CDR2 from the germline V gene are MGHRA and YSYEKL. The CDR3 is 16 residues long. V lost 0 bases and J lost 5, with 14 bases in between. CDR3 coding DNA: TGCGCCAGCAGCCAAGAGGGGCGTTCTGTGGACAATGAGCAGTTCTTC. It translates to CASSQEGRSVDNEQFF.

The gene calls are TRBV9 and TRBJ2-5; D might be TRBD2 (6 bases). V shed 4 bases and J shed 4 bases, with 17 bases lying between them. The CDR3 has 15 amino acids. From germline, CDR1 is SGDLS and CDR2 YYNGEE. The CDR3 DNA is TGTGCCAGCAGCCCAAGGGACTCGGGCTTAGAGACCCAGTACTTC. Translated: CASSPRDSGLETQYF.

The gene calls are TRBV4-1 and TRBJ2-7, with 10 bases identical to TRBD2. The V gene end was trimmed by 1 base and the J gene end by 5 bases; junction bases not matched to a gene: 5. Germline-derived CDR1 and CDR2 are MGHRA and YSYEKL. CDR3 length: 15 residues. The CDR3: CASSQATSGIHEQYF. The CDR3 DNA reads as TGCGCCAGCAGCCAAGCTACTAGCGGGATCCACGAGCAGTACTTC.

CDR3 loop: CASSPLGNGEETQYF. The CDR3, as DNA: TGTGCCAGCAGTCCTCTCGGGAATGGGGAAGAGACCCAGTACTTC. The chain is built from TRBV6-6 and TRBJ2-5; D possibly corresponds to TRBD2 (5 bases). This CDR3 has 15 amino acids. Germline CDR1 reads MNHNY; CDR2 reads SVGAGI (reference sequence). Deletions cut 5 bases from V and 3 bases from J, with 16 bases between.

A single count supports this clone. CDR3 region: CASSSPPGRWDEKLFF. The CDR3 DNA sequence: TGTGCCAGTAGTTCGCCCCCGGGAAGGTGGGATGAAAAACTGTTTTTT. V gene TRBV19 combines with J gene TRBJ1-4, with D hard to call. This CDR3 has 16 amino acids. V was pared by 5 bases and J by 6 bases, with 19 bases between. The germline V gene encodes CDR1 LNHDA and CDR2 SQIVND (reference sequence).

The J gene is TRBJ1-4, the V gene TRBV27, with unresolved D. This CDR3 has 13 residues. The germline V and J ends were trimmed by 1 base and 9 bases, with 9 bases remaining between them. Germline CDR1 reads MNHEY; CDR2 reads SMNVEV (reference sequence). CDR3 protein: CASSLYPGQKLFF. The CDR3 nucleotides read TGTGCCAGCAGTTTATACCCCGGGCAAAAACTGTTTTTT.

The sample holds one count of this clone. CDR3 protein: CASSSGWGAYEQYF. The DNA of the CDR3 is TGTGCCAGCAGTTCGGGATGGGGAGCCTACGAGCAGTACTTC. This chain links TRBV28 with TRBJ2-5; D possibly corresponds to TRBD2 (5 bases). The assigned J gene may be wrong: the sequence end matches TRBJ2-7 better. The CDR3 has 14 amino acids. Germline assignment: CDR1 MDHEN and CDR2 SYDVKM.

This clone has only one observation. The chain employs TRBV2 and TRBJ2-2; D possibly matches TRBD1 or TRBD2 (7 bases each). CDR3 size: 16 residues. Trimming removed 11 bases at V and 5 bases at J, with 24 bases between. Per germline, CDR1 SNHLY and CDR2 FYNNEI. This CDR3 is CARVFRGGPQTGELFF. In DNA form, the CDR3 reads TGTGCCCGCGTCTTCAGGGGGGGGCCTCAGACCGGGGAGCTGTTTTTT.

CDR3 in amino acids: CASSLGYGTASYEQYF. CDR3 DNA: TGTGCCAGCAGCTTGGGATACGGGACAGCGTCCTACGAGCAGTACTTC. The rearrangement uses TRBV5-6 and TRBJ2-7; 7 bases align to TRBD1. V lost 0 bases, J lost 1 base, and 7 bases stayed unmatched. The CDR3 length is 16 residues. Germline CDR1 is SGHDT and CDR2 is YYEEEE.

This sequence joins TRBV30 and TRBJ2-1, with unresolved D. The CDR3 spans 12 residues. The V gene's germline CDR1 is GTSNPN and CDR2 SVGIG (reference sequence). The V end lost 0 bases, the J end lost 6 bases, and 6 bases lay between the germline ends. The CDR3 loop reads CAWSVVGNEQFF. The CDR3 DNA reads TGTGCCTGGAGTGTCGTCGGCAATGAGCAGTTCTTC.

The sample holds one count of this clone. The chain combines TRBV7-3 with TRBJ2-1; tentative D call: TRBD1 (6 bases). The CDR3 consists of 13 residues. Germline V lookup: CDR1 SGHTA, CDR2 FQGTGA. Trimming pared 4 bases from V and 4 bases from J, leaving 8 bases between. The CDR3 reads CASSSQGYNEQFF. Written as DNA, the CDR3 is TGTGCCAGCAGCTCACAGGGTTACAATGAGCAGTTCTTC.

The chain is built from TRBV4-2 and TRBJ2-5; no clear D gene. CDR1 and CDR2 from the germline V gene are LGHNA and YNFKEQ. The CDR3 covers 15 residues. Trimming removed 0 bases at V and 5 bases at J, with 13 bases between. The CDR3 DNA sequence: TGTGCCAGCAGCCAAGATTGGAGAGGCCAGGAGACCCAGTACTTC. Residues: CASSQDWRGQETQYF.

V gene TRBV15 combines with J gene TRBJ2-1, with D uncertain. The CDR3 loop spans 15 amino acids. V was trimmed by 0 bases and J by 6 bases, leaving 12 bases between them. The germline V gene encodes CDR1 LNHNV and CDR2 YYDKDF (reference sequence). Here the CDR3 reads CATSREGSSSNEQFF. The CDR3 region has the DNA TGTGCCACCAGCAGAGAGGGGTCTAGTTCCAATGAGCAGTTCTTC.

This chain uses TRBV28 with TRBJ2-7; no definite D call. The CDR3 covers 12 residues. V lost 6 bases to trimming and J lost 9 bases, with 15 bases between them. CDR1 MDHEN and CDR2 SYDVKM come from the germline V gene. CDR3: CASSLPLSVQYF. The CDR3 DNA reads as TGTGCCAGCAGCCTCCCGTTATCTGTGCAGTACTTC.

The rearrangement uses TRBV9 and TRBJ2-1; TRBD2 matches 7 bases. CDR1 SGDLS and CDR2 YYNGEE come from the germline V gene. The CDR3 consists of 17 residues. V shed 3 bases, J shed 2 bases, and the junction held 11 bases outside the gene matches. CDR3 in DNA: TGTGCCAGCAGCGGATTGGGGGAGGGGACGACCTACAATGAGCAGTTCTTC. Protein: CASSGLGEGTTYNEQFF.

The CDR3 loop is CASSRYDNTGELFF. The CDR3 DNA reads TGTGCCAGCAGCCGCTACGATAACACCGGGGAGCTGTTTTTT. The V gene is TRBV14, the J gene TRBJ2-2, with D unclear. V lost 4 bases to trimming and J lost 2 bases, with 8 bases between them. This CDR3 region has 14 residues. Germline CDR1 reads SGHDN; CDR2 reads FVKESK.

In the case of this clone: A junction boundary mismatches the germline segment, possibly from a read error. This chain links TRBV4-1 with TRBJ2-5, with 7 bases lining up with TRBD1. This CDR3 is 15 amino acids long. Germline-derived CDR1 and CDR2 are MGHRA and YSYEKL. Here the CDR3 DNA reads TGCGCCAGCAGCGCCAGGGACAGACCCCAAGAGACCCCGTACTTC. Its protein is CASSARDRPQETPYF.

Notes on this clone: Sequence at one end of the junction differs from germline and may be a read error. The chain carries TRBV5-4 and TRBJ1-2; unclear D gene. The CDR3 totals 15 residues. Germline lookup yields CDR1 SGHNT and CDR2 YYREEE (reference sequence). The CDR3 DNA reads TGCGCCAGCAGCCAAGAGGCTCTTTCTAACTATGGCTACACCTTC. Translating it yields CASSQEALSNYGYTF.

The rearrangement joins TRBV14 to TRBJ1-3; D uncertain. V gave up 8 bases and J gave up 4 bases, with 6 bases separating them. This CDR3 is built from 11 residues. Per germline, CDR1 SGHDN and CDR2 FVKESK. The CDR3 sequence: CASSGGNTIYF. The CDR3 DNA follows: TGTGCCAGCTCGGGGGGAAACACCATATATTTT.

This rearrangement joins TRBV19 to TRBJ2-7, with 11 bases that match TRBD1. Germline-derived CDR1 and CDR2 are LNHDA and SQIVND (reference sequence). V lost 4 bases and J lost 3; bases outside the gene matches: 5. The CDR3 consists of 15 residues. The CDR3 DNA is TGTGCCAGTAGTAGCGCCGGGACAGGGGGCTACGAGCAGTACTTC. Its protein product is CASSSAGTGGYEQYF.